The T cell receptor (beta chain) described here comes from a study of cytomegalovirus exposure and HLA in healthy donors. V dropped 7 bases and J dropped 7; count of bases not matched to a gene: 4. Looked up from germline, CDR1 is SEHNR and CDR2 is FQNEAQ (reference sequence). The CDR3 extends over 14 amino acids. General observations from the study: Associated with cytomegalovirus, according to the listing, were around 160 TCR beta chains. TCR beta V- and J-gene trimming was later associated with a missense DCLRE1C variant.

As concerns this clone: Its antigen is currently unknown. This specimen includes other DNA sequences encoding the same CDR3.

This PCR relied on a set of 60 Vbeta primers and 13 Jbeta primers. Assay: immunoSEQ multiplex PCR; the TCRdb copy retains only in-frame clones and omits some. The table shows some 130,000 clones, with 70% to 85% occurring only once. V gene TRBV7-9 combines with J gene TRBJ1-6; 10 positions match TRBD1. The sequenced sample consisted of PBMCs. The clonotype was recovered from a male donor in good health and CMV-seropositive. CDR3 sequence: CASTPTGGNSPLHF. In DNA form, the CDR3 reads TGTGCCAGCACCCCGACAGGGGGCAATTCACCCCTCCACTTT.